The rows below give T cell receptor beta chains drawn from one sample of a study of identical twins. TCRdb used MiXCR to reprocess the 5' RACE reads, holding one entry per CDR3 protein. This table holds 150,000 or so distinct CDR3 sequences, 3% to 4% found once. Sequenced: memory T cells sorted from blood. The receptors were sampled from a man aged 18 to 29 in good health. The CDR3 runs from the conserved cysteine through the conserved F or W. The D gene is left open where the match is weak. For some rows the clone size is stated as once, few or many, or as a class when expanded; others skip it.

TGTGCCAGCAGTTTACTAGACAGCTATGGCTACACCTTC	CASSLLDSYGYTF	.	TRBV28	TRBJ1-2	many	13
TGTGCCAGCAGTGTAGCGGACGCCAAAAACATTCAGTACTTC	CASSVADAKNIQYF	.	TRBV2	TRBJ2-4	many	14
TGCGCCAGTAGCCACACAGGCGCTTATGGCTACACCTTC	CASSHTGAYGYTF	.	TRBV4-1	TRBJ1-2	few	13
TGTGCCAGCAGTTCCCATGCGCAGGAGGGGGTGCGGTTCTTC	CASSSHAQEGVRFF	.	TRBV12-3/TRBV12-4	TRBJ2-1	many	14
TGTGCCACCACCGGACGGCGGGAGGTCACCTACGAGCAGTACTTC	CATTGRREVTYEQYF	TRBD2	TRBV24-1	TRBJ2-7	few	15
TGCAGTCCGACCTCCCCCCCGGGACAGAAGAACTATGGCTACACCTTC	CSPTSPPGQKNYGYTF	TRBD1	TRBV20-1	TRBJ1-2	many	16
TGTGCCAGCAGCTTAGGGGTTGAAAAACTGTTTTTT	CASSLGVEKLFF	.	TRBV7-2	TRBJ1-4	many	12
TGTGCCAGCAGTCCCTGGGGACTAGGGAGGAACAATGAGCAGTTCTTC	CASSPWGLGRNNEQFF	TRBD2	TRBV6-2/TRBV6-3	TRBJ2-1	.	16
TGTGCCAGCAGGCGACAGGGTGGGTGGGAGACCCAGTACTTC	CASRRQGGWETQYF	TRBD1	TRBV6-1	TRBJ2-5	many	14
TGTGCCAGCTCGCCACAGGTCACCGGGGAGCTGTTTTTT	CASSPQVTGELFF	.	TRBV18	TRBJ2-2	.	13
TGCAGTGCGGCTAGCGGGAGGGGGGGGACCCAGTACTTC	CSAASGRGGTQYF	TRBD2	TRBV20-1	TRBJ2-5	many	13
TGTGCCAGCAGTAGTGAAGGGGATGACACCGGGGAGCTGTTTTTT	CASSSEGDDTGELFF	.	TRBV6-4	TRBJ2-2	.	15
TGTGCCAGCAGAGGCCTCGCCAAGGACTACGAGCAGTACTTC	CASRGLAKDYEQYF	.	TRBV28	TRBJ2-7	many	14
TGTGCCAGCAGTTTTGGATCTAGCGGGAGGCATGAGCAGTTCTTC	CASSFGSSGRHEQFF	TRBD2	TRBV12-3/TRBV12-4	TRBJ2-1	many	15
TGTGCCACCAGCAGAGATAAGGGGGTTGCCGGGGAGACCCAGTACTTC	CATSRDKGVAGETQYF	.	TRBV15	TRBJ2-5	many	16
TGCAGTGCTATAAAGTTGGGGGTAGTAAACACAGATACGCAGTATTTT	CSAIKLGVVNTDTQYF	.	TRBV20-1	TRBJ2-3	few	16
TGCAGTGCGGGAGGGCTAGCTGGCGGGGAGCTGTTTTTT	CSAGGLAGGELFF	TRBD2	TRBV20-1	TRBJ2-2	few	13
TGCGCCAGCAGCCCGGGGACAGCGGTAGCCGGGGAGCTGTTTTTT	CASSPGTAVAGELFF	TRBD1	TRBV5-1	TRBJ2-2	many	15
TGCAGTGCTATGAACCCAGGGTACCAAGAGACCCAGTACTTC	CSAMNPGYQETQYF	.	TRBV20-1	TRBJ2-5	many	14
TGTGCCAGCAGCCCGACAGGGGATGGCTACACCTTC	CASSPTGDGYTF	TRBD1	TRBV7-9	TRBJ1-2	many	12
TGTGCCAGCGGAGATTGGAGCAGGCTGTCTGGAAACACCATATATTTT	CASGDWSRLSGNTIYF	.	TRBV7-9	TRBJ1-3	many	16
TGTGCCAGCAGCTGGGACAGGACAGACTTAGCCCTCAATGAGCAGTTCTTC	CASSWDRTDLALNEQFF	TRBD1	TRBV7-9	TRBJ2-1	many	17
TGTGCCAGCAGTCACCAGGGGGATTCACCCCTCCACTTT	CASSHQGDSPLHF	TRBD1	TRBV12-3/TRBV12-4	TRBJ1-6	many	13
TGTGCCAGCAGCCAGAGAGGGTCGAGAGAAGCTTTCTTT	CASSQRGSREAFF	.	TRBV7-2	TRBJ1-1	.	13
TGCAGTGTCGGGAAGGGTATGTCCTACAATGAGCAGTTCTTC	CSVGKGMSYNEQFF	.	TRBV20-1	TRBJ2-1	many	14
TGTGCCAGCAGTTCTAGCGGGATCCACAATGAGCAGTTCTTC	CASSSSGIHNEQFF	TRBD2	TRBV6-5	TRBJ2-1	many	14
TGTGCCAGCAGAACCCCGGGACTCCAAGAGACCCAGTACTTC	CASRTPGLQETQYF	.	TRBV6-2/TRBV6-3	TRBJ2-5	many	14
TGTGCCAGCAGCTTAGCGGGGGCCTACAATGAGCAGTTCTTC	CASSLAGAYNEQFF	.	TRBV7-2	TRBJ2-1	many	14
TGTGCCAGCTCACCAGGGACCCCGGGCACCGGGGAGCTGTTTTTT	CASSPGTPGTGELFF	.	TRBV18	TRBJ2-2	many	15
TGTGCCACCAGTGAGGCGGGCAGGGGAGGAGAGAACGAGCAGTACTTC	CATSEAGRGGENEQYF	.	TRBV24-1	TRBJ2-7	many	16
TGTGCCAGCAGCTTAGATTTACGGGGGGCTAACTATGGCTACACCTTC	CASSLDLRGANYGYTF	.	TRBV7-2	TRBJ1-2	few	16
TGTGCCAGCAGCCAAGATATATTAGACAGAAAGGGCCCCGGAGAGACCCAGTACTTC	CASSQDILDRKGPGETQYF	.	TRBV3-1	TRBJ2-5	many	19
TGTGCCAGCAGTCGCATGGGGGGCGCCCTTTACAATGAGCAGTTCTTC	CASSRMGGALYNEQFF	.	TRBV7-9	TRBJ2-1	.	16
TGTGCCAGCAGCCAAGACTATGGGAGGGGAGCCAAAAACATTCAGTACTTC	CASSQDYGRGAKNIQYF	TRBD2	TRBV14	TRBJ2-4	many	17
TGCGCCAGCAGCTTGGGCAGGGAGGCAGATACGCAGTATTTT	CASSLGREADTQYF	.	TRBV5-1	TRBJ2-3	.	14
TGTGCCTGGAGGGAAGACAGGCGAAGTGAGACCCAGTACTTC	CAWREDRRSETQYF	.	TRBV30	TRBJ2-5	many	14
TGTGCCAGCAGCCCGTCTGGGGGAGCCAAAAACATTCAGTACTTC	CASSPSGGAKNIQYF	.	TRBV7-9	TRBJ2-4	many	15
TGTGCCACCAGCAGAGTCCCGGGCGAGACCCAGTACTTC	CATSRVPGETQYF	.	TRBV15	TRBJ2-5	many	13
TGTGCCACCAGTGACCCAACAGGGGGCGGCAATCAGCCCCAGCATTTT	CATSDPTGGGNQPQHF	TRBD1	TRBV24-1	TRBJ1-5	many	16
TGTGCCAGCAGCCAGGACAGGACCTCTAGGAATGAGCAGTTCTTC	CASSQDRTSRNEQFF	TRBD1	TRBV7-6	TRBJ2-1	many	15
TGTGCCAGCAGTCGACTAGCGGGAGGGATATACGAGCAGTACTTC	CASSRLAGGIYEQYF	TRBD2	TRBV6-1	TRBJ2-7	many	15
TGTGCCAGCAGCTTAGGTTTACAAGGTTCTGATACGCAGTATTTT	CASSLGLQGSDTQYF	.	TRBV11-2	TRBJ2-3	many	15
TGTGCCAGCTCTCCAGATAGCGGGGAGCAGTTCTTC	CASSPDSGEQFF	TRBD2	TRBV18	TRBJ2-1	many	12
TGTGCCAGCAGTCCGAGGGGCCGCCTCCAGGGGAATTCACCCCTCCACTTT	CASSPRGRLQGNSPLHF	.	TRBV12-3/TRBV12-4	TRBJ1-6	many	17
TGTGCCAGCAGCGTTACCGGGACAGTGAACACTGAAGCTTTCTTT	CASSVTGTVNTEAFF	TRBD1	TRBV9	TRBJ1-1	.	15
TGTGCCAGCAGCTCTTTAGCGGGAGGCAACAATGAGCAGTTCTTC	CASSSLAGGNNEQFF	TRBD2	TRBV7-2	TRBJ2-1	.	15
TGTGCCAGCAGCCAAGTACTAGAGACCCAGTACTTC	CASSQVLETQYF	.	TRBV3-1	TRBJ2-5	many	12
TGTGCCAGCAGCAATTTTGGTGGGAGGGCCCTAAATGGGACCCAGTACTTC	CASSNFGGRALNGTQYF	.	TRBV21-1	TRBJ2-5	many	17
TGTGCCAGCAGTTTAGGTGGCGGGAGCGTAGAGCTGTTTTTT	CASSLGGGSVELFF	TRBD2	TRBV12-3/TRBV12-4	TRBJ2-2	many	14
TGTGCCATCAGTGAGGGCCAAGAGACCCAGTACTTC	CAISEGQETQYF	.	TRBV10-3	TRBJ2-5	many	12
TGTGCCAGCAGCTTAGCGCTTCCCGGGATTGATGGCTACACCTTC	CASSLALPGIDGYTF	.	TRBV7-2	TRBJ1-2	many	15
TGTGCCAGCAGCTTAGGACCCAGGGGAGACGATGGCTACACCTTC	CASSLGPRGDDGYTF	.	TRBV7-6	TRBJ1-2	many	15
TGTGCCAGCAGTCATGGGACCGGCGGTATGAACACTGAAGCTTTCTTT	CASSHGTGGMNTEAFF	.	TRBV12-3/TRBV12-4	TRBJ1-1	many	16